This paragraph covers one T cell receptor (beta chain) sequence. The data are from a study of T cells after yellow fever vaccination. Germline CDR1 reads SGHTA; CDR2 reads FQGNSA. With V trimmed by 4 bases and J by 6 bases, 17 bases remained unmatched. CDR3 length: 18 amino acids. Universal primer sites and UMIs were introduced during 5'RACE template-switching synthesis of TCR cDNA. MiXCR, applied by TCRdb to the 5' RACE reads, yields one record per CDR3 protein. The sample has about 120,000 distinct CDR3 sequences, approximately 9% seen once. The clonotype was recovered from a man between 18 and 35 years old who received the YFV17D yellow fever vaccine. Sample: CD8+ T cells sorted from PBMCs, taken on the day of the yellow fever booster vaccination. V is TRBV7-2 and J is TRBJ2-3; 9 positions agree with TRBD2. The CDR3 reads CASSSSRGGLYGGDTQYF. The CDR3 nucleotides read TGTGCCAGCAGCTCTTCGCGGGGGGGCCTCTACGGTGGCGATACGCAGTATTTT. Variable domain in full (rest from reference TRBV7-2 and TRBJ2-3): GAGVSQSPSNKVTEKGKDVELRCDPISGHTALYWYRQSLGQGLEFLIYFQGNSAPDKSGLPSDRFSAERTGGSVSTLTIQRTQQEDSAVYLCASSSSRGGLYGGDTQYFGPGTRLTVL.